A single sample is the source of the 3 T cell receptor beta chains below, sequenced in a study of blood T cell repertoires in COVID-19. The protocol was immunoSEQ multiplex PCR, while the TCRdb copy is restricted to in-frame clones and leaves out a portion. The sample shows under 300,000 clones, around nine tenths of them seen only once. Source material: peripheral blood. Receptors were obtained from a woman aged 40 to 50 who had recovered from COVID-19.

The chain links TRBV19 to TRBJ2-2; 7 bases map to TRBD1. CDR3 length: 16 amino acids. CDR1 and CDR2 (germline): LNHDA, SQIVND (reference sequence). Trimming at V came to 3 bases and at J to 1 base, leaving 5 bases not matched to a gene. The CDR3 loop reads CASSIRTGLNTGELFF. CDR3 nucleotides: TGTGCCAGTAGTATCCGGACAGGACTGAACACCGGGGAGCTGTTTTTT.

The rearrangement joins TRBV7-9 to TRBJ2-2, with 8 bases fitting TRBD1. With 5 bases clipped from V and 4 bases from J, the junction kept 6 bases outside the gene matches. Germline V gene lookup returns CDR1 SEHNR and CDR2 FQNEAQ (reference sequence). This CDR3 has 15 residues. CDR3 residues: CASSPTGAGTGELFF. The CDR3 nucleotides read TGTGCCAGCAGCCCGACAGGGGCGGGCACCGGGGAGCTGTTTTTT.

This chain uses TRBV19 with TRBJ1-6; no clear D. V dropped 6 bases and J dropped 0 bases, with 15 bases sitting between them. The germline V gene encodes CDR1 LNHDA and CDR2 SQIVND (reference sequence). This CDR3 is 17 amino acids long. CDR3 coding DNA: TGTGCCAGTAGCACTACTACGGGGAGCTCCTATAATTCACCCCTCCACTTT. Translated: CASSTTTGSSYNSPLHF.